The rows below give T cell receptor beta chains drawn from one sample of a study of beta chain features in type 1 diabetes. The data were produced by immunoSEQ multiplex PCR, yet TCRdb's version contains in-frame clones alone and is incomplete. The sample has about half a million clones; approximately 10% are singletons. The sequenced sample was naive CD4+ T cells from blood. These receptors were obtained from a woman in her late teens or twenties in good health. The conserved cysteine and the conserved F or W are not part of the CDR3 here. Fields, in order: V gene, CDR3 protein.

V: TRBV2
CDR3: ASSVLAMDTQY

V: TRBV30
CDR3: AWNWDLSYEQY

V: TRBV6-5
CDR3: ASSYRPRNYGYT

V: TRBV4-3
CDR3: ASSQDEAQSPYNSPLH

V: TRBV15
CDR3: ATSTFIRDRANHGYT

V: TRBV25-1
CDR3: ASSESGSGRNTIY

V: TRBV29-1
CDR3: SVAGTTGDEQF

V: TRBV27
CDR3: ASSHGTSGGANEQF

V: TRBV6-1
CDR3: SAGLEVHNEQF

V: TRBV10-3
CDR3: AISESEKRETQY

V: TRBV18
CDR3: ASSPFPGVPYEQY

V: TRBV7-9
CDR3: ASSFGLSGYGSEETQY

V: TRBV7-2
CDR3: ASSLGSGGLETQY

V: TRBV7-2
CDR3: ASSPRHRSTDTQY

V: TRBV7-9
CDR3: ASSFDRGRSTDTQY

V: TRBV29-1
CDR3: SAEGQGTHEQF

V: TRBV7-2
CDR3: ASSLMAATGTVTDTQY

V: TRBV7-2
CDR3: ASSLPGMNTEAF

V: TRBV20-1
CDR3: SANYQETQY

V: TRBV10-3
CDR3: AISDWELVVSEQY

V: TRBV11-3
CDR3: ASNTGVNTEAF

V: TRBV10-3
CDR3: AISRENNEQF

V: TRBV5-4
CDR3: ASSFGGRDNEQF

V: TRBV5-1
CDR3: ASSFARDVTYEQY

V: TRBV5-6
CDR3: ASSFASGQRLYEQY

V: TRBV6-5
CDR3: ASSYSGISSYNEQF

V: TRBV30
CDR3: AWSAQETQY

V: TRBV29-1
CDR3: RVRGTGEGDTEAF

V: TRBV18
CDR3: ASSTGTGNPYEQY

V: TRBV29-1
CDR3: SVVAGWNTEAF

V: TRBV5-1
CDR3: ASSIGTQETQY

V: TRBV7-9
CDR3: ASSLDLKETQY

V: TRBV9
CDR3: ASSVGTGGYNEQF